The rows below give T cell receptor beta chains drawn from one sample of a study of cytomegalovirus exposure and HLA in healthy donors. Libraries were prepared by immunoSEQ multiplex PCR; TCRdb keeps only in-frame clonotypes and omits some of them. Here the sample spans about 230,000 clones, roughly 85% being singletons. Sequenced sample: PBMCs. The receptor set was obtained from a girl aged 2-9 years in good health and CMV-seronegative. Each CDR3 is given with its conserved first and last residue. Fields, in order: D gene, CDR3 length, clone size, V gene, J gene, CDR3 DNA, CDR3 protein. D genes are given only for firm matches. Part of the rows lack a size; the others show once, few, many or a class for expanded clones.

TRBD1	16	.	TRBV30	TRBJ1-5	TGTGCCTGGAAAATCGACCGGGACAGGGCCCATCAGCCCCAGCATTTT	CAWKIDRDRAHQPQHF
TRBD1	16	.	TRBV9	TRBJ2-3	TGTGCCAGCAGCGTTGGGACAGGGCTCAGCACAGATACGCAGTATTTT	CASSVGTGLSTDTQYF
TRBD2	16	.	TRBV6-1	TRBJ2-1	TGTGCCAGCAGTGAAGGTCTAGCGGACTCCTACAATGAGCAGTTCTTC	CASSEGLADSYNEQFF
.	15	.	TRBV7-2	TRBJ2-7	TGTGCCAGCAGCTTAGCGGCGGTCGGTGGTTACGAGCAGTACTTC	CASSLAAVGGYEQYF
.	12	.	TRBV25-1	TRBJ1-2	TGTGCCAGCAGTGAACTAGGGGAAGGCTACACCTTC	CASSELGEGYTF
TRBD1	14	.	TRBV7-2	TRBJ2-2	TGTGCCAGCAGCGCCAGGGGGCAGGGCGGGGAGCTGTTTTTT	CASSARGQGGELFF
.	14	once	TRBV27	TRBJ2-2	TGTGCCAGCAGTTTATACGGGGACACCGGGGAGCTGTTTTTT	CASSLYGDTGELFF
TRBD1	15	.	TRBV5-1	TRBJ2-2	TGCGCCAGCAGCTCCGGGACAGGGGGCTCCGGGGAGCTGTTTTTT	CASSSGTGGSGELFF
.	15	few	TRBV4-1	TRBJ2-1	TGCGCCAGCAGCCAAGGGGAACAGGACTACAATGAGCAGTTCTTC	CASSQGEQDYNEQFF
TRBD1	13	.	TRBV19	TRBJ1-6	TGTGCCAGTAGGGACAGGGAAAATTCACCCCTCCACTTT	CASRDRENSPLHF
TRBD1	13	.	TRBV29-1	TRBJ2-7	TGCAGCGTTGAAGGACAGGGGGTTTACGAGCAGTACTTC	CSVEGQGVYEQYF
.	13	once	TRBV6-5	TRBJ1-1	TGTGCCAGCAGTTACTCTCGGGTAACTGAAGCTTTCTTT	CASSYSRVTEAFF
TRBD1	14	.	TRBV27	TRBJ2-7	TGTGCCAGCAGTTACGGGACAGGGATGTACGAGCAGTACTTC	CASSYGTGMYEQYF
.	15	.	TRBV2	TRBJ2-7	TGTGCCATCCAAAGAAGGGGCCCCCAGCGCTACGAGCAGTACTTC	CAIQRRGPQRYEQYF
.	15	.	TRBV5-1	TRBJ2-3	TGCGCCAGCAGCTTGGACCTACCAAGCACAGATACGCAGTATTTT	CASSLDLPSTDTQYF
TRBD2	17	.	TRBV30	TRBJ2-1	TGTGCCTGGAGTAGGTTTCCACTAGCGGACGGAAACAATGAGCAGTTCTTC	CAWSRFPLADGNNEQFF
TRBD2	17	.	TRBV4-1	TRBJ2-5	TGCGCCAGCAGCCTACCGGGACTAGCGGGGGGGCGTGAGACCCAGTACTTC	CASSLPGLAGGRETQYF
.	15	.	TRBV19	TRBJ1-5	TGTGCCAGTAGTATAGATCTGACAAGCAATCAGCCCCAGCATTTT	CASSIDLTSNQPQHF
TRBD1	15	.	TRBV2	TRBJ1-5	TGTGCCAGCAGGACCTGGACAGGTGGCAATCAGCCCCAGCATTTT	CASRTWTGGNQPQHF
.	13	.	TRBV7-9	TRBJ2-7	TGTGCCAGCAGCTTAGGCAGGGTAAACGAGCAGTACTTC	CASSLGRVNEQYF
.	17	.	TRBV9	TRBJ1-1	TGTGCCAGCAGCACGCACCCCGGGGAGGGGTCGAACACTGAAGCTTTCTTT	CASSTHPGEGSNTEAFF
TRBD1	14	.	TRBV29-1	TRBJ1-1	TGCAGCGCCAGGACAGGGGTGACGAACACTGAAGCTTTCTTT	CSARTGVTNTEAFF
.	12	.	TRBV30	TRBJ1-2	TGTGCCTGGATGGGGGCTGGTTGGGGCTACACCTTC	CAWMGAGWGYTF
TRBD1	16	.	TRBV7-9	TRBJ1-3	TGTGCCAGCAGCTTAGCCGGGACAGGGTCTGGAAACACCATATATTTT	CASSLAGTGSGNTIYF
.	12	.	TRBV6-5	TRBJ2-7	TGTGCCAGCAGCCCAACAGGTTACGAGCAGTACTTC	CASSPTGYEQYF
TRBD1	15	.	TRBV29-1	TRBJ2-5	TGCAGCGTCCAAGAGGGGACAGCTCTCCAAGAGACCCAGTACTTC	CSVQEGTALQETQYF
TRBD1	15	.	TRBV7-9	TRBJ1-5	TGTGCCAGCAGCTTAGGGGACAGGAATAATCAGCCCCAGCATTTT	CASSLGDRNNQPQHF
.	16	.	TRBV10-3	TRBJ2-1	TGTGCCATCAGTGAGGGCGGCAGGGGCTGGGGGAATGAGCAGTTCTTC	CAISEGGRGWGNEQFF